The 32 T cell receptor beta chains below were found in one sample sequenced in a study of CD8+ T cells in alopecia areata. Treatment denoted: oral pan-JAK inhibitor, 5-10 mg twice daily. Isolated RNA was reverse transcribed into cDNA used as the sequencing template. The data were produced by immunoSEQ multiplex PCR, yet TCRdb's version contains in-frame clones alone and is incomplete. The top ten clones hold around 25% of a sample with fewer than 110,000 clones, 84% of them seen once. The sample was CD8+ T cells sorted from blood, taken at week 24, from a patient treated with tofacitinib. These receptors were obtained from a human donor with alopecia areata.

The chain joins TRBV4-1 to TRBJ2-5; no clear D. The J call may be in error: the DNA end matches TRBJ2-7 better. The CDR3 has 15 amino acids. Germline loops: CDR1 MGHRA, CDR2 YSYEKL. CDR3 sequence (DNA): TGCGCCAGCAGCCAAGGTCCCACACGGGCTGGCGAGCAGTACTTC. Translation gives CASSQGPTRAGEQYF.

For the CDR3, the DNA is TGTGCCAGCAGATCAAGGGGGGCGAAGGATGAGCAGTTCTTC. It translates to CASRSRGAKDEQFF. The chain has TRBV6-1 and TRBJ2-1; D could derive from TRBD1 or TRBD2 (6 bases each). This CDR3 comprises 14 residues. The germline CDR1 and CDR2 sequences are MNHNS and SASEGT. V gave up 6 bases and J gave up 8 bases, with 17 bases separating them.

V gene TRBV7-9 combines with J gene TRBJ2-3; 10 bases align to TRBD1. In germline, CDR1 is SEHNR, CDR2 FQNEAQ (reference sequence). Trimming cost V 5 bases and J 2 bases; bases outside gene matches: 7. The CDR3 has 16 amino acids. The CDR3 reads CASSPPTGGYTDTQYF. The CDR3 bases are TGTGCCAGCAGCCCCCCGACAGGGGGCTACACAGATACGCAGTATTTT.

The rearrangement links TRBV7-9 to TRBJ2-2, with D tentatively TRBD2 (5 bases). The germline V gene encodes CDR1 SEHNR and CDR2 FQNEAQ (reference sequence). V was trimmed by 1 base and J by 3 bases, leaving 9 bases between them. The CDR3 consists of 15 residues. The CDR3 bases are TGTGCCAGCAGCTTAGTAAGGGAGTACACCGGGGAGCTGTTTTTT. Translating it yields CASSLVREYTGELFF.

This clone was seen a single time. The CDR3 coding sequence is TGCGCCAGCAGCATCGGACAGGGGCCCACTGAAGCTTTCTTT. Residues: CASSIGQGPTEAFF. This chain joins TRBV5-1 and TRBJ1-1; 9 bases agree with TRBD1. The trim removed 4 bases at V and 4 bases at J, leaving 5 bases unmatched. The CDR3 is 14 amino acids. CDR1 and CDR2 (germline): SGHRS, YFSETQ. Based on the CDR3 plus reference TRBV5-1 and TRBJ1-1, the full variable domain is KAGVTQTPRYLIKTRGQQVTLSCSPISGHRSVSWYQQTPGQGLQFLFEYFSETQRNKGNFPGRFSGRQFSNSRSEMNVSTLELGDSALYLCASSIGQGPTEAFFGQGTRLTVV.

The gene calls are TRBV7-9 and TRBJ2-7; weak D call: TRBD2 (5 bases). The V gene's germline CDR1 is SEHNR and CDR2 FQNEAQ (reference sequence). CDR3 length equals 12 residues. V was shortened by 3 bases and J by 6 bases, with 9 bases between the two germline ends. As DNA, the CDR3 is TGTGCCAGCAGCTTCCCCGAGGGCGAGCAGTACTTC. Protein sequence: CASSFPEGEQYF.

DNA of the CDR3: TGTGCCAGCAGCCCCCCCGGGGGGGAGACCCAGTACTTC. The encoded protein is CASSPPGGETQYF. The chain links TRBV11-1 to TRBJ2-5; TRBD2 matches 7 bases. Germline V CDR1 and CDR2: SGHAT, FQDESV (reference sequence). V lost 5 bases and J lost 5; bases outside the gene matches: 5. This CDR3 comprises 13 residues.

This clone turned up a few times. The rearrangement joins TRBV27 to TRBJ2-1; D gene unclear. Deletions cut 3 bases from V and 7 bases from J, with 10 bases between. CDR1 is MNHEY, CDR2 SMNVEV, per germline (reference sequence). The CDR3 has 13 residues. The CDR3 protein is CASSLSRLNEQFF. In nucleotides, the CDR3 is TGTGCCAGCAGTTTGTCCCGCCTTAATGAGCAGTTCTTC.

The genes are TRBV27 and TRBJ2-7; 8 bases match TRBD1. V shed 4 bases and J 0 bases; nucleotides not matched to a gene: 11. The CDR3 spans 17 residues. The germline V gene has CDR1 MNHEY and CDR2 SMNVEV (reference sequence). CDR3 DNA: TGTGCCAGCAGTTCGCTTACAAGGACAGGGAGCTCCTACGAGCAGTACTTC. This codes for CASSSLTRTGSSYEQYF.

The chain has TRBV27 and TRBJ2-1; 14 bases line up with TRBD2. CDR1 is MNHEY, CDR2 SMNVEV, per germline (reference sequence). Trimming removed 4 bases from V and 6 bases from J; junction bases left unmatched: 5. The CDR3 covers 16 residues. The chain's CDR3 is CASSSPGLAGVNEQFF. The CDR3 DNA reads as TGTGCCAGCAGTTCCCCGGGACTAGCGGGGGTCAATGAGCAGTTCTTC.

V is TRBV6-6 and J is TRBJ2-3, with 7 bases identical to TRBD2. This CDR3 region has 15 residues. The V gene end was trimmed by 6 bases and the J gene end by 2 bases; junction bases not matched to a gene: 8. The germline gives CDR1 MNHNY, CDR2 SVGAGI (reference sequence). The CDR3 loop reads CASSSSGEPTDTQYF. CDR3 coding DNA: TGTGCCAGCAGCTCCAGCGGGGAACCCACAGATACGCAGTATTTT.

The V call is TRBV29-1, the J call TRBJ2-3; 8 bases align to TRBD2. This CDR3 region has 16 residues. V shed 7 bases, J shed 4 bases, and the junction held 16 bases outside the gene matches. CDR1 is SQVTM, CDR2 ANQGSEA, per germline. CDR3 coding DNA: TGCAGCGGCATGATGGCAAAGACTAGCGTGCCAGATACGCAGTATTTT. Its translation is CSGMMAKTSVPDTQYF.

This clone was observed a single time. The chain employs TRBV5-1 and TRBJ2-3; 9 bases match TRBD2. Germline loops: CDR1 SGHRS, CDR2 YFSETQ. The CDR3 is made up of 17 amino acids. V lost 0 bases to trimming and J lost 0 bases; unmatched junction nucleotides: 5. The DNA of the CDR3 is TGCGCCAGCAGCTTGGGGTTTAGCGGGGGTAGCACAGATACGCAGTATTTT. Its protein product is CASSLGFSGGSTDTQYF.

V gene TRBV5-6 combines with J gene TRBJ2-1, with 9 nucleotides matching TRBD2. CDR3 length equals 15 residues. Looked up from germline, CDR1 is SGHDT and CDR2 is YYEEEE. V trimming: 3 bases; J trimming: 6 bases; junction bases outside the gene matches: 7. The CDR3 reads CASSSSGGPGNEQFF. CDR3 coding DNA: TGTGCCAGCAGCTCAAGCGGGGGGCCGGGCAATGAGCAGTTCTTC.

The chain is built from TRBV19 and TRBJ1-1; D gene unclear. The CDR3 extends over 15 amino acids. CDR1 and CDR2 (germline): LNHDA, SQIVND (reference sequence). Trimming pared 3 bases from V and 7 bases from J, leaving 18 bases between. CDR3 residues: CASSIPEAGRNEAFF. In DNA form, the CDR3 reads TGTGCCAGTAGTATCCCCGAGGCAGGACGGAATGAAGCTTTCTTT.

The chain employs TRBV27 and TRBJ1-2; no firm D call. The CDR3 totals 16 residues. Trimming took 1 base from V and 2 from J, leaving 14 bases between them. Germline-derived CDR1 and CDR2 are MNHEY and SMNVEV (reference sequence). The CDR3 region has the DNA TGTGCCAGCAGTTTATATGGAGGGAGCTCAAACTATGGCTACACCTTC. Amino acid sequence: CASSLYGGSSNYGYTF.

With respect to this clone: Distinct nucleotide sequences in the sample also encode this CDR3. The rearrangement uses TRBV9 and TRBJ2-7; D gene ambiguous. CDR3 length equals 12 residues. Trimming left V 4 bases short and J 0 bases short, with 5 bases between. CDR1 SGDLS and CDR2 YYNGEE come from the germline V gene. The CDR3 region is CASSSHSYEQYF. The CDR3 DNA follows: TGTGCCAGCAGCTCCCACTCCTACGAGCAGTACTTC.

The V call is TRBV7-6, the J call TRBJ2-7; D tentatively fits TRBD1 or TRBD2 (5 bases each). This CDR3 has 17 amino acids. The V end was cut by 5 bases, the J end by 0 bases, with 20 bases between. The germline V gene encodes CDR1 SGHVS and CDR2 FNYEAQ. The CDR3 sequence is CASSGSVEGPLSYEQYF. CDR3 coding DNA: TGTGCCAGCAGCGGAAGCGTTGAGGGGCCCCTCTCCTACGAGCAGTACTTC.

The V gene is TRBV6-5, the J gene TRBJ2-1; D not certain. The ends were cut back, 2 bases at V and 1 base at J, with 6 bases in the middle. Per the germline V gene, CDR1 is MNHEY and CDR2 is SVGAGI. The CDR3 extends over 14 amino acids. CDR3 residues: CASSYGGSYNEQFF. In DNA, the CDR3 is TGTGCCAGCAGTTACGGCGGTTCCTACAATGAGCAGTTCTTC.

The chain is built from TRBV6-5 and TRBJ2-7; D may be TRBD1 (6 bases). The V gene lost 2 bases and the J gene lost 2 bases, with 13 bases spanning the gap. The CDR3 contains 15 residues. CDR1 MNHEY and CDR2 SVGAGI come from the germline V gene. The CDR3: CASSYRLGDTYEQYF. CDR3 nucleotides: TGTGCCAGCAGTTACCGCTTAGGGGACACCTACGAGCAGTACTTC.

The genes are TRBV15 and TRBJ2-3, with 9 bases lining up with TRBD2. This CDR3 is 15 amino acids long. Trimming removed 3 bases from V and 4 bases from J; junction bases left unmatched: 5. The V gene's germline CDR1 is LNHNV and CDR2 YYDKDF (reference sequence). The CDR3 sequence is CATSSRGGAPDTQYF. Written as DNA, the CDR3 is TGTGCCACCAGCAGCCGCGGGGGGGCTCCAGATACGCAGTATTTT.

The CDR3 loop reads CASAGGSYNEQFF. CDR3 sequence (DNA): TGTGCCAGCGCCGGGGGCTCCTACAATGAGCAGTTCTTC. J is TRBJ2-1 and V is TRBV13; a weak D match, TRBD2 (6 bases). The CDR3 totals 13 residues. Germline values: CDR1 PRHDT, CDR2 FYEKMQ (reference sequence). V dropped 8 bases and J dropped 0 bases, with 8 bases sitting between them.

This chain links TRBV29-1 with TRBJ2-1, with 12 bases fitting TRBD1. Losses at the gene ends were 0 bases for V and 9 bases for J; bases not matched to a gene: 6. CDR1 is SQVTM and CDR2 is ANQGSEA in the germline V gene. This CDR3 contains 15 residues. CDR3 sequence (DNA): TGCAGCGTTGAAGAGGGGGACAGGGGGCCCGGTGAGCAGTTCTTC. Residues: CSVEEGDRGPGEQFF.

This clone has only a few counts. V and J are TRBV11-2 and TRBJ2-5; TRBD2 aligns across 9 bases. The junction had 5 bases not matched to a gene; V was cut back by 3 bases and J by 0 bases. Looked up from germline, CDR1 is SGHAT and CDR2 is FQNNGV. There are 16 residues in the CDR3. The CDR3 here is CASSFGAGGHQETQYF. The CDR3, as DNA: TGTGCCAGCAGCTTTGGAGCGGGGGGCCACCAAGAGACCCAGTACTTC.

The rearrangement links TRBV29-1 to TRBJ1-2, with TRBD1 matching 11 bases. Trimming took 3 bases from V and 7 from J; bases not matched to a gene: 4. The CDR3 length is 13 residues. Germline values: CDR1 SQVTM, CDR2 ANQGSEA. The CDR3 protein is CSVDGQGARGYTF. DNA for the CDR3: TGCAGCGTTGACGGACAGGGGGCGCGTGGCTACACCTTC.

CDR3 nucleotide sequence: TGTGCTAGTGGTTCAGAGCCAACGGGACGCACAGATACGCAGTATTTT. It encodes CASGSEPTGRTDTQYF. V and J are TRBV12-5 and TRBJ2-3; D might be TRBD1 or TRBD2, each matching 5 bases. The CDR3 contains 16 residues. Per germline, CDR1 LGHNT and CDR2 FRNRAP. The V gene lost 4 bases and the J gene lost 1 base, with 15 bases spanning the gap.

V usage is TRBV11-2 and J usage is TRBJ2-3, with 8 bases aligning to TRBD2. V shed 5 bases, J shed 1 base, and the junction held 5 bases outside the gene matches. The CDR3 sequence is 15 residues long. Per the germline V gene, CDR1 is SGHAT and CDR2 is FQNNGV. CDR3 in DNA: TGTGCCAGCAGCCATATTAGCGGGGGCACAGATACGCAGTATTTT. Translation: CASSHISGGTDTQYF.

CDR3 protein: CASSLAADTQYF. CDR3 DNA: TGTGCCAGCAGCTTAGCGGCAGATACGCAGTATTTT. The genes are TRBV7-2 and TRBJ2-3; D not certain. The CDR3 runs 12 residues. The V gene's germline CDR1 is SGHTA and CDR2 FQGNSA. Trimming removed 0 bases at V and 4 bases at J, with 2 bases between. The complete variable domain, with remaining parts taken from reference TRBV7-2 and TRBJ2-3, reads GAGVSQSPSNKVTEKGKDVELRCDPISGHTALYWYRQSLGQGLEFLIYFQGNSAPDKSGLPSDRFSAERTGGSVSTLTIQRTQQEDSAVYLCASSLAADTQYFGPGTRLTVL.

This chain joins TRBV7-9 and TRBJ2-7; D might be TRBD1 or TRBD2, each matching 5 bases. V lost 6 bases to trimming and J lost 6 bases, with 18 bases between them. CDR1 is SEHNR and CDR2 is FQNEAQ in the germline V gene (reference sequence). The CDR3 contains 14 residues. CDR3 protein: CASRLRDGVGEQYF. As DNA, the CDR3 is TGTGCCAGCAGGCTACGGGACGGAGTGGGCGAGCAGTACTTC.

For the CDR3, the DNA is TGTGCCGGTAGGACAGGGTTATACAATGAGCAGTTCTTC. Its translation: CAGRTGLYNEQFF. V usage is TRBV7-2 and J usage is TRBJ2-1; 8 bases agree with TRBD1. The CDR3 is made up of 13 amino acids. Germline V gene lookup returns CDR1 SGHTA and CDR2 FQGNSA. V trimming: 11 bases; J trimming: 4 bases; junction bases outside the gene matches: 7. The whole variable domain, filled in from reference TRBV7-2 and TRBJ2-1, reads GAGVSQSPSNKVTEKGKDVELRCDPISGHTALYWYRQSLGQGLEFLIYFQGNSAPDKSGLPSDRFSAERTGGSVSTLTIQRTQQEDSAVYLCAGRTGLYNEQFFGPGTRLTVL.

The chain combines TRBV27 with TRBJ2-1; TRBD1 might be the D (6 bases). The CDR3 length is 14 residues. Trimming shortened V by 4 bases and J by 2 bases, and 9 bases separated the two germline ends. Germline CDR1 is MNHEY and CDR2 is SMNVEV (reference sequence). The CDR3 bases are TGTGCCAGCAGTTCCGGGACAACCTACAATGAGCAGTTCTTC. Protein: CASSSGTTYNEQFF.

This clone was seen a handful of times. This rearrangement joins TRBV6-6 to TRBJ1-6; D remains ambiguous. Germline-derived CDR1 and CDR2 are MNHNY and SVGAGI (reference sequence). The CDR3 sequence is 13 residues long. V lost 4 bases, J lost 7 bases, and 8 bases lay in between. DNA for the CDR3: TGTGCCAGCAGTTCGCCCTTCAATTCACCCCTCCACTTT. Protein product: CASSSPFNSPLHF.